These 29 T cell receptor beta chains were all obtained from the same sample, sequenced in a study of blood T cell repertoires in COVID-19. The assay was immunoSEQ multiplex PCR, and TCRdb's table has in-frame clones only and misses some. The table has around 240,000 clones, around 83% seen once. Sequencing was done on a sample of peripheral blood. These receptors were obtained from a woman aged 35 to 49 who had recovered from COVID-19.

The J gene is TRBJ2-7, the V gene TRBV4-1; perhaps TRBD2 as D (6 bases). The CDR3 has 15 residues. The V gene lost 1 base and the J gene lost 7 bases, with 17 bases spanning the gap. Germline CDR1 and CDR2: MGHRA and YSYEKL. The CDR3 region is CASSQGRGYAWEQYF. As DNA, the CDR3 is TGCGCCAGCAGCCAAGGGCGGGGATATGCATGGGAGCAGTACTTC.

This chain uses TRBV10-2 with TRBJ2-3, with 11 positions matching TRBD2. This CDR3 has 15 amino acids. From germline, CDR1 is WSHSY and CDR2 SAAADI. The V and J ends lost 6 bases and 0 bases, in that order; junction bases with no gene match: 2. CDR3 loop: CASRTSGASTDTQYF. CDR3 sequence (DNA): TGCGCCAGCAGGACTAGCGGGGCGAGCACAGATACGCAGTATTTT.

The V gene is TRBV11-3, the J gene TRBJ1-3; D is uncertain. V dropped 3 bases and J dropped 0 bases, with 9 bases sitting between them. The CDR3 covers 15 residues. CDR1 is SGHNT, CDR2 YENEEA, per germline. The CDR3 spells CASSFFPGSGNTIYF. CDR3 bases: TGTGCCAGCAGCTTCTTTCCGGGCTCTGGAAACACCATATATTTT.

The CDR3 loop reads CASSLFDRVTGELFF. CDR3 in DNA: TGTGCCAGCAGCCTATTTGACAGGGTCACCGGGGAGCTGTTTTTT. The V and J genes are TRBV11-3 and TRBJ2-2; TRBD1 agrees at 7 bases. The V segment lost 5 bases and the J segment 4 bases; nucleotides outside the gene matches: 7. The CDR3 has 15 amino acids. Germline CDR1 and CDR2: SGHNT and YENEEA.

Many counts were recorded for this clone. The chain carries TRBV6-2 or TRBV6-3 and TRBJ2-7; 9 bases map to TRBD2. Germline CDR1 reads MNHEY; CDR2 reads SVGEGT. The length of the CDR3 is 18 residues. J gave up 2 bases and V 6 bases, and 17 bases lay outside the gene matches. CDR3 amino acids: CASSPQPFTSGQTYEQYF. The CDR3 nucleotides are TGTGCCAGCAGCCCTCAACCCTTTACTAGCGGGCAAACCTACGAGCAGTACTTC.

The chain couples TRBV4-2 to TRBJ2-3; D is unresolved. CDR1 and CDR2 from the germline V gene are LGHNA and YNFKEQ. The CDR3 runs to 14 residues. V was cut by 1 base and J by 2 bases, with 7 bases left in between. CDR3 sequence (DNA): TGTGCCAGCAGCCAAGCGTCCCCCACAGATACGCAGTATTTT. Protein sequence: CASSQASPTDTQYF.

V usage is TRBV9 and J usage is TRBJ2-3; 11 nucleotides match TRBD2. With V trimmed by 0 bases and J by 5 bases, 8 bases remained unmatched. This CDR3 spans 17 amino acids. In germline, CDR1 is SGDLS, CDR2 YYNGEE. This CDR3 reads CASSVDLAGGLGDTQYF. Written as DNA, the CDR3 is TGTGCCAGCAGCGTAGATCTAGCGGGGGGTCTTGGAGATACGCAGTATTTT.

This chain connects TRBV9 to TRBJ2-7, with D tentatively TRBD1 (6 bases). The length of the CDR3 is 15 residues. Per germline, CDR1 SGDLS and CDR2 YYNGEE. V lost 2 bases and J 7 bases, leaving 19 bases between the germline ends. The CDR3 loop is CASSVGASETGEQYF. The CDR3 bases are TGTGCCAGCAGCGTGGGGGCATCTGAAACGGGTGAGCAGTACTTC. The full variable domain, rest sourced from reference TRBV9 and TRBJ2-7, is DSGVTQTPKHLITATGQRVTLRCSPRSGDLSVYWYQQSLDQGLQFLIQYYNGEERAKGNILERFSAQQFPDLHSELNLSSLELGDSALYFCASSVGASETGEQYFGPGTRLTVT.

The V and J genes are TRBV5-1 and TRBJ2-7; no reliable D call. Germline CDR1 reads SGHRS; CDR2 reads YFSETQ. Trimming took off 4 bases at V and 0 bases at J, with 11 bases between the two ends. The CDR3 has 14 amino acids. The CDR3 sequence: CASSPNDTSYEQYF. CDR3 DNA: TGCGCCAGCAGCCCGAACGACACCTCCTACGAGCAGTACTTC.

The J gene is TRBJ1-2, the V gene TRBV19, with 10 bases identical to TRBD1. The CDR3 has 15 residues. Germline V gene lookup returns CDR1 LNHDA and CDR2 SQIVND (reference sequence). The ends lost 5 bases at V and 8 bases at J; junction bases unmatched: 11. CDR3 DNA sequence: TGTGCCAGTAGTTCAGGGACAGGGGCCTGGGAAGGCTACACCTTC. Translating gives CASSSGTGAWEGYTF.

This clone was found once. The chain links TRBV7-2 to TRBJ2-5; the match to TRBD2 covers 9 bases. V shed 1 base, J shed 1 base, and the junction held 4 bases outside the gene matches. CDR3 length equals 16 residues. CDR1 SGHTA and CDR2 FQGNSA come from the germline V gene. Written as DNA, the CDR3 is TGTGCCAGCAGCTTAGACAGCGGGGGGTCCCAAGAGACCCAGTACTTC. Protein sequence: CASSLDSGGSQETQYF.

This chain joins TRBV2 and TRBJ2-3; 8 positions match TRBD1. The CDR3 is 13 amino acids. Germline lookup yields CDR1 SNHLY and CDR2 FYNNEI. Trimming cost V 5 bases and J 5 bases; bases outside gene matches: 3. CDR3 residues: CASSRQGRDTQYF. CDR3 nucleotides: TGTGCCAGCAGTAGACAGGGGAGAGATACGCAGTATTTT.

This clone was seen just once. The chain joins TRBV19 to TRBJ2-7; D remains ambiguous. The germline V and J ends were trimmed by 5 bases and 7 bases, with 21 bases remaining between them. The CDR3 loop spans 15 amino acids. Germline CDR1 reads LNHDA; CDR2 reads SQIVND (reference sequence). In DNA form, the CDR3 reads TGTGCCAGTAGTCTCCGAGCCCCAGGTGTGGAAGAGCAGTACTTC. As protein: CASSLRAPGVEEQYF.

V and J are TRBV3-1 (or the pseudogene TRBV3-2) and TRBJ2-3; D is perhaps TRBD2 (6 bases). CDR3 length equals 15 residues. CDR1 and CDR2 (germline): LGHDT, YNNKEL (reference sequence). The ends were cut back, 1 base at V and 1 base at J, with 9 bases in the middle. The CDR3 loop reads CASSQGLERTDTQYF. DNA of the CDR3: TGTGCCAGCAGCCAAGGACTAGAGCGCACAGATACGCAGTATTTT.

The V call is TRBV10-3, the J call TRBJ2-2; D may be TRBD2 (6 bases). V lost 2 bases to trimming and J lost 2 bases, with 21 bases between them. The CDR3 runs 19 residues. CDR1 is ENHRY and CDR2 is SYGVKD in the germline V gene. The CDR3 region is CAISERGVPGGVNTGELFF. The CDR3 DNA follows: TGTGCCATCAGTGAGCGAGGGGTGCCGGGCGGGGTTAACACCGGGGAGCTGTTTTTT.

This sequence joins TRBV5-1 and TRBJ1-1; D might be TRBD1 (5 bases). V lost 2 bases, J lost 0 bases, and 14 bases lay in between. Germline V gene sequence: CDR1 SGHRS, CDR2 YFSETQ. This CDR3 comprises 16 residues. The CDR3: CASSFQEGRLNTEAFF. CDR3 nucleotides: TGCGCCAGCAGCTTTCAGGAGGGGCGCTTGAACACTGAAGCTTTCTTT.

CDR3 sequence reads: CASSLGGLETQYF. In DNA, the CDR3 is TGTGCCAGCAGTTTAGGGGGCCTGGAGACCCAGTACTTC. The chain links TRBV28 to TRBJ2-5; D is perhaps TRBD1 (6 bases). The CDR3 is made up of 13 amino acids. Germline V gene sequence: CDR1 MDHEN, CDR2 SYDVKM. V was pared by 2 bases and J by 5 bases, with 9 bases between.

This CDR3 reads CASSIGQGYTEAFF. CDR3 bases: TGTGCCAGCAGCATCGGACAGGGATACACTGAAGCTTTCTTT. The chain links TRBV5-6 to TRBJ1-1; TRBD1 agrees at 8 bases. The V gene's germline CDR1 is SGHDT and CDR2 YYEEEE. V dropped 4 bases and J dropped 3; count of bases not matched to a gene: 5. This CDR3 has 14 residues.

The V call is TRBV18, the J call TRBJ2-5; D is perhaps TRBD2 (5 bases). This CDR3 is 14 amino acids long. V lost 3 bases and J lost 5, with 13 bases in between. Germline V CDR1 and CDR2: KGHSH, LQKENI. The CDR3 nucleotides read TGTGCCAGCTCACCTCTGGGGAGTTACGAGACCCAGTACTTC. Protein product: CASSPLGSYETQYF.

This chain connects TRBV20-1 to TRBJ2-7; TRBD2 agrees at 10 bases. Germline CDR1 is DFQATT and CDR2 is SNEGSKA (reference sequence). This CDR3 contains 16 residues. Germline trimming cut 3 bases from V and 2 bases from J; bases unmatched to any gene: 10. The CDR3 spells CSASISSGGIPYEQYF. DNA for the CDR3: TGCAGTGCTAGTATATCTAGCGGGGGAATACCCTACGAGCAGTACTTC.

V and J are TRBV19 and TRBJ2-5; TRBD2 might be the D (5 bases). Germline V gene lookup returns CDR1 LNHDA and CDR2 SQIVND (reference sequence). The CDR3 has 14 amino acids. Between the trimmed V and J ends, which lost 3 bases and 0 bases, there was a span of 8 bases. The chain's CDR3 is CASSMIGDQETQYF. CDR3 nucleotides: TGTGCCAGTAGTATGATCGGGGACCAAGAGACCCAGTACTTC.

The V and J genes are TRBV19 and TRBJ2-7, with 7 bases identical to TRBD1. This CDR3 is 15 amino acids long. Germline CDR1 reads LNHDA; CDR2 reads SQIVND (reference sequence). Losses at the gene ends were 6 bases for V and 3 bases for J; bases not matched to a gene: 11. The CDR3 reads CASSRQGSAFYEQYF. The CDR3 DNA reads as TGTGCCAGTAGCAGACAGGGTTCAGCCTTCTACGAGCAGTACTTC.

In the case of this clone: The sample has other DNA sequences that encode this CDR3 too. The chain recombines TRBV2 with TRBJ1-6; no reliable D call. The V gene lost 4 bases and the J gene lost 6 bases, with 7 bases spanning the gap. This CDR3 contains 13 residues. From germline, CDR1 is SNHLY and CDR2 FYNNEI. CDR3: CASSVDSNSPLHF. DNA for the CDR3: TGTGCCAGCAGTGTAGACTCTAATTCACCCCTCCACTTT. The full variable domain, with the rest looked up from reference TRBV2 and TRBJ1-6, is EPEVTQTPSHQVTQMGQEVILRCVPISNHLYFYWYRQILGQKVEFLVSFYNNEISEKSEIFDDQFSVERPDGSNFTLKIRSTKLEDSAMYFCASSVDSNSPLHFGNGTRLTVT.

V is TRBV25-1 and J is TRBJ1-4; a weak D match, TRBD1 (5 bases). Germline CDR1 and CDR2: MGHDK and SYGVNS. The length of the CDR3 is 15 residues. Between the trimmed V and J ends, which lost 2 bases and 6 bases, there was a span of 13 bases. The CDR3 sequence: CASSERGAGYEKLFF. The CDR3 region has the DNA TGTGCCAGCAGTGAACGTGGGGCAGGGTATGAAAAACTGTTTTTT. The variable domain in full, with the rest retrieved from reference TRBV25-1 and TRBJ1-4, is EADIYQTPRYLVIGTGKKITLECSQTMGHDKMYWYQQDPGMELHLIHYSYGVNSTEKGDLSSESTVSRIRTEHFPLTLESARPSHTSQYLCASSERGAGYEKLFFGSGTQLSVL.

The chain couples TRBV5-1 to TRBJ2-7; 7 bases line up with TRBD1. The CDR3 is made up of 14 amino acids. Germline CDR1 SGHRS, CDR2 YFSETQ. V was pared by 2 bases and J by 2 bases, with 4 bases of the junction left unmatched. The CDR3 DNA follows: TGCGCCAGCAGCTTACAGACAGGGACCTACGAGCAGTACTTC. Amino acids: CASSLQTGTYEQYF.

The table lists this clone with a count of one. This chain joins TRBV28 and TRBJ2-7; D is unresolved. Trimming pared 1 base from V and 6 bases from J, leaving 19 bases between. Germline loops: CDR1 MDHEN, CDR2 SYDVKM. CDR3 length: 16 amino acids. CDR3 residues: CASSLYMQQLGSEQYF. The CDR3 DNA reads TGTGCCAGCAGTTTATATATGCAACAGTTGGGCTCCGAGCAGTACTTC.

The chain is built from TRBV9 and TRBJ2-1; a possible D gene is TRBD1 (6 bases). Looked up from germline, CDR1 is SGDLS and CDR2 is YYNGEE. This CDR3 has 17 residues. V lost 3 bases and J lost 8, with 24 bases in between. The CDR3 sequence is CASSAYETTGLRDEQFF. Here the CDR3 DNA reads TGTGCCAGCAGCGCATACGAAACCACAGGGTTAAGGGATGAGCAGTTCTTC. The full variable domain, with the rest looked up from reference TRBV9 and TRBJ2-1, is DSGVTQTPKHLITATGQRVTLRCSPRSGDLSVYWYQQSLDQGLQFLIQYYNGEERAKGNILERFSAQQFPDLHSELNLSSLELGDSALYFCASSAYETTGLRDEQFFGPGTRLTVL.

The chain recombines TRBV14 with TRBJ2-1; D gene unclear. The germline V gene encodes CDR1 SGHDN and CDR2 FVKESK. The CDR3 length is 16 residues. Trimming took off 0 bases at V and 2 bases at J, with 11 bases between the two ends. Here the CDR3 reads CASSQDKYNTYNEQFF. CDR3 bases: TGTGCCAGCAGCCAAGATAAATACAATACCTACAATGAGCAGTTCTTC.

The chain employs TRBV5-1 and TRBJ2-5, with 8 bases matching TRBD1. CDR1 is SGHRS, CDR2 YFSETQ, per germline. CDR3 size: 13 residues. V shed 3 bases and J 4 bases; nucleotides not matched to a gene: 2. This CDR3 is CASSWTGLETQYF. CDR3 DNA: TGCGCCAGCAGCTGGACAGGGTTAGAGACCCAGTACTTC.